This TCR beta chain was identified in a study of cytomegalovirus exposure and HLA in healthy donors. As for the study in general: The study's early data release held about 77 million unique TCRs from HLA-typed donors. Broader study findings: Most of the CMV-associated TCR beta chains (in a later analysis) appeared to be HLA-restricted.

In its sample, this clone was seen a few times. What it binds is not known. After removal of 6 bases from V and 2 bases from J, the junction contained 6 bases not matched to a gene. Germline V gives CDR1 MNHNS, CDR2 SASEGT. The CDR3 is made up of 15 amino acids. Primers: 60 Vbeta forward and 13 Jbeta reverse. Sequencing used immunoSEQ multiplex PCR; TCRdb keeps in-frame clones, though not all of them. The sample carries 85,000 to 100,000 clones, over 70% recorded once. Sample: PBMCs. This chain uses TRBV6-1 with TRBJ1-2, with 10 bases lining up with TRBD1. This TCR derives from a man in his forties or fifties in good health and CMV-seropositive. The CDR3 spells CASRMGDRGNYGYTF. The CDR3 DNA sequence: TGTGCCAGCAGAATGGGGGACAGGGGAAACTATGGCTACACCTTC.